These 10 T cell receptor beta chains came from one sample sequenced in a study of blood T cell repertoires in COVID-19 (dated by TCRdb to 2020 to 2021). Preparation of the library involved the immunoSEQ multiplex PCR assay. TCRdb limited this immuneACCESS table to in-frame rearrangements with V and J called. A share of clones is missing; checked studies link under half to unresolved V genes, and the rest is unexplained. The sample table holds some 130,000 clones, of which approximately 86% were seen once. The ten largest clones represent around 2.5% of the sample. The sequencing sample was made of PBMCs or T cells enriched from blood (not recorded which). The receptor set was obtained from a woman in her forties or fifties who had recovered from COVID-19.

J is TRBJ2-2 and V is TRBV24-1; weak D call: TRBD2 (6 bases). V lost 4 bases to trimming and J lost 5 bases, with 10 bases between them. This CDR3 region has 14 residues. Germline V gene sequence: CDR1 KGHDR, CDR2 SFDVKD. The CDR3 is CATSDGGRTGELFF. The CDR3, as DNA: TGTGCCACCAGTGACGGGGGACGGACCGGGGAGCTGTTTTTT.

CDR3 sequence: CSVVDGGDTEAFF. CDR3 DNA: TGCAGCGTAGTTGACGGCGGGGACACTGAAGCTTTCTTT. The V and J genes are TRBV29-1 and TRBJ1-1; D not resolved. The CDR3 contains 13 residues. V was pared by 6 bases and J by 3 bases, with 14 bases between. The germline gives CDR1 SQVTM, CDR2 ANQGSEA.

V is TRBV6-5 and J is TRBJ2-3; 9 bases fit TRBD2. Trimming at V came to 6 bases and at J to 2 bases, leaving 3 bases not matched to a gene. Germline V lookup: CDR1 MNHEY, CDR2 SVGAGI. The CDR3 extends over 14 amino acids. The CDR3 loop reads CASRRLAATDTQYF. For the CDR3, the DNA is TGTGCCAGCAGGAGACTAGCGGCCACAGATACGCAGTATTTT.

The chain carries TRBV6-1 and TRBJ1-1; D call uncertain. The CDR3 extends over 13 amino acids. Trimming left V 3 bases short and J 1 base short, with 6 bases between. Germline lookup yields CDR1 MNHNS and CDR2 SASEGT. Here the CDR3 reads CASSEPGNTEAFF. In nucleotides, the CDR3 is TGTGCCAGCAGTGAGCCAGGGAACACTGAAGCTTTCTTT.

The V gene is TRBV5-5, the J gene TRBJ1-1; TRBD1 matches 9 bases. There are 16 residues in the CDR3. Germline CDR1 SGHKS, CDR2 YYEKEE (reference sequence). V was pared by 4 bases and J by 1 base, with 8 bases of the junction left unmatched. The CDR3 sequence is CASSPGQGNKNTEAFF. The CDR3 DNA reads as TGTGCCAGCAGCCCCGGACAGGGGAATAAGAACACTGAAGCTTTCTTT.

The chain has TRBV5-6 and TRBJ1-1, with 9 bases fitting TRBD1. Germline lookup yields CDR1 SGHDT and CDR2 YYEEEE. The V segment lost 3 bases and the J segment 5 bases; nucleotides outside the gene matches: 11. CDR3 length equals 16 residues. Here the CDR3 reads CASSSSGTGSFTEAFF. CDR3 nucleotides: TGTGCCAGCAGCTCAAGTGGGACAGGGAGTTTTACTGAAGCTTTCTTT.

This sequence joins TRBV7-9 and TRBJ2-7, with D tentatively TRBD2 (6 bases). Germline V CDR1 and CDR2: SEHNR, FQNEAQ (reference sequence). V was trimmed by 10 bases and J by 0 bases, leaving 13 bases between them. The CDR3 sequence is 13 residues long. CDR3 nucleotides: TGTGCCACGGGGGTGAGGGACTCCTACGAGCAGTACTTC. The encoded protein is CATGVRDSYEQYF.

The chain's CDR3 is CAIRGGGQGKVDSPLHF. CDR3 coding DNA: TGTGCCATCAGGGGCGGGGGCCAGGGGAAGGTGGATTCACCCCTCCACTTT. The chain is built from TRBV10-3 and TRBJ1-6; D is perhaps TRBD1 (6 bases). The ends were cut back, 6 bases at V and 8 bases at J, with 23 bases in the middle. There are 17 residues in the CDR3. Germline V lookup: CDR1 ENHRY, CDR2 SYGVKD.

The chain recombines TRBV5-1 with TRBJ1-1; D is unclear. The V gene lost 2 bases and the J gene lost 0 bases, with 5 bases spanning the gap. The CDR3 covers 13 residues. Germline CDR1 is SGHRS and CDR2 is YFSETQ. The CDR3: CASSFSVNTEAFF. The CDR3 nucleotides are TGCGCCAGCAGCTTTTCGGTGAACACTGAAGCTTTCTTT.

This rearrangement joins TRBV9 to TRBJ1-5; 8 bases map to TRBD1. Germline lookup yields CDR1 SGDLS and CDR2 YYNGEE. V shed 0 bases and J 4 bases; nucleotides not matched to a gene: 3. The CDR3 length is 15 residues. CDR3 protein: CASSVEDRVNQPQHF. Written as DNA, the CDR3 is TGTGCCAGCAGCGTAGAGGACAGGGTAAATCAGCCCCAGCATTTT.